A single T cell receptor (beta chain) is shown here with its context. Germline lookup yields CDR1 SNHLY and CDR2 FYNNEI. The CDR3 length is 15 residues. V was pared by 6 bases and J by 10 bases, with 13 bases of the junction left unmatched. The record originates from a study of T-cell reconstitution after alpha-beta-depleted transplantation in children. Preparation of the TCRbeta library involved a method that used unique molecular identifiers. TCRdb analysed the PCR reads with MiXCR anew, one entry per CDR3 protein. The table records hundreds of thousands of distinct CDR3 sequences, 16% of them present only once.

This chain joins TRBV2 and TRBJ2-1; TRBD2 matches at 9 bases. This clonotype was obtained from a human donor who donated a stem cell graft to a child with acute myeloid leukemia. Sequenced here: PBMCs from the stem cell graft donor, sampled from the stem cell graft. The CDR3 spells CASSALSGGPGEQFF. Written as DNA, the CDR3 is TGTGCCAGCAGCGCTCTAAGCGGGGGGCCCGGGGAGCAGTTCTTC. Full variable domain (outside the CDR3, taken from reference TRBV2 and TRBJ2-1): EPEVTQTPSHQVTQMGQEVILRCVPISNHLYFYWYRQILGQKVEFLVSFYNNEISEKSEIFDDQFSVERPDGSNFTLKIRSTKLEDSAMYFCASSALSGGPGEQFFGPGTRLTVL.